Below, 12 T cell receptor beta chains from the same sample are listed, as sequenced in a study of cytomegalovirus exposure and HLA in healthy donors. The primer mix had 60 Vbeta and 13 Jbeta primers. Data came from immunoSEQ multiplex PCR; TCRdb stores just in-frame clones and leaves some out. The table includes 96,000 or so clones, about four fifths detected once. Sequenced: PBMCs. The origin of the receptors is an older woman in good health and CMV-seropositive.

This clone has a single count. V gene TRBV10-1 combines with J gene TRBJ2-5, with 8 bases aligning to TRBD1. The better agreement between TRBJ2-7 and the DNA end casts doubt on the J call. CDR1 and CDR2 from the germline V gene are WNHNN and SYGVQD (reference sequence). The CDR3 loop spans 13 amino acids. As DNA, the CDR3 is TGCGCCAGCAGTCGACAGGGGTCACACGAGCAGTACTTC. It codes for CASSRQGSHEQYF.

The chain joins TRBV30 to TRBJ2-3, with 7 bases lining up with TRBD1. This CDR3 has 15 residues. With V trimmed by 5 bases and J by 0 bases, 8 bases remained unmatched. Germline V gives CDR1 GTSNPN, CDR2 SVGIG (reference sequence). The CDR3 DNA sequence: TGTGCCTGGGGTCTGAACAGGGGTAGCACAGATACGCAGTATTTT. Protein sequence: CAWGLNRGSTDTQYF.

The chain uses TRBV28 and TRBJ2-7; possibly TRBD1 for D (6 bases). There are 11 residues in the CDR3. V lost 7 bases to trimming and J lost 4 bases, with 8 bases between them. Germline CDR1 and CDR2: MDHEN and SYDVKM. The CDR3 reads CASNRVYEQYF. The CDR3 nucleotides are TGTGCCAGCAACAGGGTGTACGAGCAGTACTTC.

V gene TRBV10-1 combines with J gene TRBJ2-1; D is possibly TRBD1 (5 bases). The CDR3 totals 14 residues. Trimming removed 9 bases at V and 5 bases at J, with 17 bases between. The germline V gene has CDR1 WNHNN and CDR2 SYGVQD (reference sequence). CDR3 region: CASRSQGIDNEQFF. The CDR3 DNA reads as TGCGCCAGTAGGAGTCAGGGAATAGACAATGAGCAGTTCTTC.

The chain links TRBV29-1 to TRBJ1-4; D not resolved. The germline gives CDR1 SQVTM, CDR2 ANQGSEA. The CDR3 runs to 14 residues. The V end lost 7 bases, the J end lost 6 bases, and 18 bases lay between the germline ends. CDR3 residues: CSEAPISKDEKLFF. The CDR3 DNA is TGCAGCGAAGCCCCGATAAGTAAAGATGAAAAACTGTTTTTT.

CDR3 amino acids: CASSQDPQGASGQYF. DNA for the CDR3: TGCGCCAGCAGCCAAGATCCGCAGGGGGCGTCGGGGCAGTACTTC. The chain recombines TRBV4-1 with TRBJ2-7; TRBD1 matches 8 bases. CDR3 length equals 15 residues. J was trimmed by 9 bases and V by 0 bases; bases with no gene match: 10. Germline loops: CDR1 MGHRA, CDR2 YSYEKL.

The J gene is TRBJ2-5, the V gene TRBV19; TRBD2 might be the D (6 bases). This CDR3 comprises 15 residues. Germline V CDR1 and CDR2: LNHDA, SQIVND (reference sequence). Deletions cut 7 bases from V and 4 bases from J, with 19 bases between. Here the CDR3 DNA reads TGTGCCAGTACCCCTCGGGGGAAACGAGGAGAGACCCAGTACTTC. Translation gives CASTPRGKRGETQYF.

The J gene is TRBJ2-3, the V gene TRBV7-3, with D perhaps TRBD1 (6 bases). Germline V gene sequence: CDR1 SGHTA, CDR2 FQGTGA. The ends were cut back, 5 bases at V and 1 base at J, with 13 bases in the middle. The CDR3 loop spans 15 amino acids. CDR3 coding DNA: TGTGCCAGCAGCCTCGGACAGCCCGGCACAGATACGCAGTATTTT. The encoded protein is CASSLGQPGTDTQYF. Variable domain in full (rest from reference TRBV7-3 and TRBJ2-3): GAGVSQTPSNKVTEKGKYVELRCDPISGHTALYWYRQSLGQGPEFLIYFQGTGAADDSGLPNDRFFAVRPEGSVSTLKIQRTERGDSAVYLCASSLGQPGTDTQYFGPGTRLTVL.

Here the CDR3 DNA reads TGCGCCAGCAGCTTGTCCCGACGGGTTGGAGAGCAGTACTTC. This encodes CASSLSRRVGEQYF. The chain couples TRBV5-1 to TRBJ2-7, with D uncertain. Trimming took 1 base from V and 7 from J, leaving 15 bases between them. The CDR3 runs 14 residues. Germline V CDR1 and CDR2: SGHRS, YFSETQ.

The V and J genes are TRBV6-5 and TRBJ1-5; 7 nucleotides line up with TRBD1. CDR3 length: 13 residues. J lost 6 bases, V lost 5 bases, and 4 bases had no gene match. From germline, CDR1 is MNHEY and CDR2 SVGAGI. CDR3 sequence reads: CASSKQGLQPQHF. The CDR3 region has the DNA TGTGCCAGCAGTAAACAGGGGCTTCAGCCCCAGCATTTT.

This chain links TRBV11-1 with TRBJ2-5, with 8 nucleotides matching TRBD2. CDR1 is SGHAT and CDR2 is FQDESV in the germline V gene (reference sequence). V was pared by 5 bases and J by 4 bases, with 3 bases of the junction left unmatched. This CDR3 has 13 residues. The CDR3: CASSGGLAETQYF. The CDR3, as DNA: TGTGCCAGCAGCGGCGGACTAGCAGAGACCCAGTACTTC.

The CDR3 region has the DNA TGTGCCTGGAATATTATCTCCTACAATGAGCAGTTCTTC. Protein sequence: CAWNIISYNEQFF. The chain joins TRBV30 to TRBJ2-1; D not resolved. There are 13 residues in the CDR3. The ends were cut back, 4 bases at V and 0 bases at J, with 7 bases in the middle. Germline CDR1 is GTSNPN and CDR2 is SVGIG (reference sequence).